These 31 T cell receptor beta chains originate from one sample sequenced in a study of early T cells in non-severe SARS-CoV-2 infection. MiXCR, run by TCRdb on the 5' RACE reads, gives a single entry per CDR3 protein. This sample yields 45,000 to 50,000 distinct CDR3 sequences, of which about 6.5% are seen a single time; approximately 2.8% belongs to the top ten. The material sequenced was whole blood, taken at baseline. Source of these receptors: an adult who was a healthcare worker with PCR-confirmed SARS-CoV-2 infection or an uninfected control (not recorded which).

A remark on this clonotype: In this CDR3 the conserved last residue, phenylalanine or tryptophan, is missing, so a read error is likely. The limits of the CDR3 on the DNA are not certain, so only TCRdb's listed CDR3 is given. The rearrangement joins TRBV19 to TRBJ2-7; TRBD1, the D gene given by the table, was not confirmed from the DNA. From its first to its last residue, the CDR3 has 9 amino acids. Per germline, CDR1 LNHDA and CDR2 SQIVND (reference sequence). The CDR3 sequence is CASSPNRGR.

At least ten counts were recorded for this clonotype. The genes are TRBV29-1 and TRBJ1-2; D unresolved. From germline, CDR1 is SQVTM and CDR2 ANQGSEA. This CDR3 contains 14 residues. V dropped 3 bases and J dropped 8 bases, with 19 bases sitting between them. CDR3 nucleotides: TGCAGCGTTGATGGGAGAGTTCGGTCGGACGGCTACACCTTC. Amino acid sequence: CSVDGRVRSDGYTF.

This clonotype was counted only a few times. The rearrangement uses TRBV4-3 and TRBJ1-1, with D perhaps matching TRBD1 (5 bases). V lost 3 bases and J 7 bases, leaving 12 bases between the germline ends. CDR1 is LGHNA, CDR2 YSLEER, per germline. The CDR3 totals 13 residues. Written as DNA, the CDR3 is TGCGCCAGCAGCCAGGACCCTCAGGGTGAAGCTTTCTTT. Translation gives CASSQDPQGEAFF.

This clonotype occurred many times. The V and J genes are TRBV10-3 and TRBJ1-1; 8 bases are a match to TRBD1. J gave up 3 bases and V 3 bases, and 6 bases lay outside the gene matches. The CDR3 is made up of 15 amino acids. CDR1 and CDR2 (germline): ENHRY, SYGVKD. The CDR3: CAISDYGQGHTEAFF. The DNA for the CDR3 is TGTGCCATCAGTGATTACGGACAGGGACACACTGAAGCTTTCTTT.

V usage is TRBV20-1 and J usage is TRBJ2-7; TRBD1 is a possible D gene (6 bases). The CDR3 is 14 residues long. V was shortened by 6 bases and J by 6 bases, with 21 bases between the two germline ends. Germline lookup yields CDR1 DFQATT and CDR2 SNEGSKA (reference sequence). In nucleotides, the CDR3 is TGCAGTGCCACGTACCCAACAGGGTCGTTCGAGCAGTACTTC. Translation gives CSATYPTGSFEQYF.

The genes are TRBV19 and TRBJ2-2; TRBD1 matches at 9 bases. The CDR3 has 15 amino acids. After removal of 4 bases from V and 7 bases from J, the junction contained 7 bases not matched to a gene. Germline V gene data show CDR1 as LNHDA and CDR2 as SQIVND (reference sequence). Here the CDR3 reads CASSTRQGGRGELFF. The CDR3 region has the DNA TGTGCCAGTAGTACCCGACAGGGGGGTCGCGGGGAGCTGTTTTTT.

In its sample, this clonotype was seen many times. The chain employs TRBV7-9 and TRBJ1-6; D call uncertain. V lost 3 bases and J 5 bases, leaving 17 bases between the germline ends. The CDR3 totals 17 residues. Looked up from germline, CDR1 is SEHNR and CDR2 is FQNEAQ (reference sequence). The CDR3 spells CASSFTSVRDDNSPLHF. CDR3 nucleotide sequence: TGTGCCAGCAGCTTTACGTCAGTGAGAGACGATAATTCACCCCTCCACTTT.

This clonotype was picked up many times. The chain employs TRBV2 and TRBJ1-3; TRBD1 matches 8 bases. This CDR3 comprises 17 residues. The germline V gene has CDR1 SNHLY and CDR2 FYNNEI. With 3 bases clipped from V and 4 bases from J, the junction kept 11 bases outside the gene matches. As DNA, the CDR3 is TGTGCCAGCAGTGATCACAATTTCAGGGGGCTGGGAAACACCATATATTTT. Residues: CASSDHNFRGLGNTIYF. Together with reference TRBV2 and TRBJ1-3, the CDR3 gives the full variable domain: EPEVTQTPSHQVTQMGQEVILRCVPISNHLYFYWYRQILGQKVEFLVSFYNNEISEKSEIFDDQFSVERPDGSNFTLKIRSTKLEDSAMYFCASSDHNFRGLGNTIYFGEGSWLTVV.

This sequence joins TRBV2 and TRBJ2-4; D is undetermined. The CDR3 is 13 residues long. The V and J ends lost 6 bases and 7 bases respectively, with 13 bases between them. Germline CDR1 SNHLY, CDR2 FYNNEI. CDR3 sequence: CASRGSSRNIQYF. For the CDR3, the DNA is TGTGCCAGCAGGGGCTCGTCACGTAACATTCAGTACTTC.

This clonotype was recorded many times. J is TRBJ2-7 and V is TRBV6-2 or TRBV6-3, with D maybe TRBD2 (5 bases). CDR3 length: 11 residues. Germline V gene lookup returns CDR1 MNHEY and CDR2 SVGEGT. V was shortened by 4 bases and J by 5 bases, with 6 bases between the two germline ends. The DNA of the CDR3 is TGTGCCAGCAGTTCGGGGAACGAGCAGTACTTC. The encoded protein is CASSSGNEQYF.

In its sample, this clonotype was seen a few times. The rearrangement links TRBV12-3 or TRBV12-4 to TRBJ2-7; 8 bases match TRBD2. The CDR3 loop spans 13 amino acids. The ends lost 3 bases at V and 9 bases at J; junction bases unmatched: 7. As DNA, the CDR3 is TGTGCCAGCAGTTTCTGGGGGAGCGGGGGGCAGTACTTC. This sequence encodes CASSFWGSGGQYF.

This clonotype has a count of ten or more. This sequence joins TRBV7-2 and TRBJ1-4, with D tentatively TRBD1 (6 bases). CDR1 and CDR2 (germline): SGHTA, FQGNSA. CDR3 length equals 14 residues. The V and J ends lost 5 bases and 8 bases respectively, with 15 bases between them. CDR3 bases: TGTGCCAGCAGCGGAGGGGGGCGAGGGGAAAAACTGTTTTTT. Amino acids: CASSGGGRGEKLFF.

The chain joins TRBV6-5 to TRBJ1-1; D not certain. The V gene's germline CDR1 is MNHEY and CDR2 SVGAGI. V lost 5 bases to trimming and J lost 5 bases, with 12 bases between them. The CDR3 totals 13 residues. Here the CDR3 DNA reads TGTGCCAGCAGTAGAGTTGGAGGAACTGAAGCTTTCTTT. It yields the protein CASSRVGGTEAFF.

Many counts were recorded for this clonotype. The chain carries TRBV29-1 and TRBJ2-7, with D hard to call. Per germline, CDR1 SQVTM and CDR2 ANQGSEA. The germline V and J ends were trimmed by 7 bases and 0 bases, with 22 bases remaining between them. The CDR3 extends over 16 amino acids. This chain's CDR3 is CSAPGQAGSFSYEQYF. As DNA, the CDR3 is TGCAGCGCCCCCGGCCAGGCTGGATCCTTCTCCTACGAGCAGTACTTC.

This clonotype was detected ten times or more. This CDR3 is CASSLGYARDENQPQHF. CDR3 DNA sequence: TGTGCCAGCAGTTTGGGCTACGCCAGGGACGAAAATCAGCCCCAGCATTTT. The J gene is TRBJ1-5, the V gene TRBV6-6; D may be TRBD1 (5 bases). Germline values: CDR1 MNHNY, CDR2 SVGAGI (reference sequence). V was clipped by 4 bases and J by 4 bases, with 20 bases between them. This CDR3 has 17 amino acids.

The sample holds many counts of this clonotype. V usage is TRBV11-3 and J usage is TRBJ2-3; no clear D gene. This CDR3 spans 13 amino acids. Germline V gives CDR1 SGHNT, CDR2 YENEEA. The V end was cut by 0 bases, the J end by 0 bases, with 1 base between. CDR3 coding DNA: TGTGCCAGCAGCTTAGACAGCACAGATACGCAGTATTTT. Protein product: CASSLDSTDTQYF.

This clonotype occurred a few times. The V gene is TRBV29-1, the J gene TRBJ2-7, with 10 bases that match TRBD1. This CDR3 is built from 14 residues. J lost 1 base, V lost 4 bases, and 4 bases had no gene match. Germline V lookup: CDR1 SQVTM, CDR2 ANQGSEA. In nucleotides, the CDR3 is TGCAGCGTTGTGAGGGACAGGGGATCCTACGAGCAGTACTTC. Translated: CSVVRDRGSYEQYF.

The chain has TRBV6-5 and TRBJ1-5; 11 nucleotides align to TRBD1. The CDR3 is 16 amino acids. Germline V gene sequence: CDR1 MNHEY, CDR2 SVGAGI. J gave up 7 bases and V 5 bases, and 10 bases lay outside the gene matches. The chain's CDR3 is CASSHGRTGGRQPQHF. CDR3 nucleotide sequence: TGTGCCAGCAGTCACGGTAGGACAGGGGGCAGACAGCCCCAGCATTTT.

This clonotype was observed many times. The CDR3 DNA reads as TGTGCCGTCTGGGGGTCAGATACGCAGTATTTT. Its translation is CAVWGSDTQYF. The V call is TRBV19, the J call TRBJ2-3; D could derive from TRBD1 or TRBD2 (5 bases each). The CDR3 is made up of 11 amino acids. CDR1 is LNHDA, CDR2 SQIVND, per germline (reference sequence). The germline V and J ends were trimmed by 11 bases and 4 bases, with 10 bases remaining between them.

Ten or more counts support this clonotype. V is TRBV13 and J is TRBJ1-6, with D possibly being TRBD1 (5 bases). The CDR3 has 12 residues. In germline, CDR1 is PRHDT, CDR2 FYEKMQ (reference sequence). V lost 5 bases and J lost 7, with 6 bases in between. The CDR3 loop is CASSRGNSPLHF. DNA of the CDR3: TGTGCCAGCAGCAGGGGAAATTCACCCCTCCACTTT. The full variable domain, in which reference TRBV13 and TRBJ1-6 provide the parts outside the CDR3, is AAGVIQSPRHLIKEKRETATLKCYPIPRHDTVYWYQQGPGQDPQFLISFYEKMQSDKGSIPDRFSAQQFSDYHSELNMSSLELGDSALYFCASSRGNSPLHFGNGTRLTVT.

This clonotype was seen a handful of times. The V call is TRBV20-1, the J call TRBJ2-1, with D possibly being TRBD1 or TRBD2 (5 bases each). This CDR3 comprises 14 residues. The V gene lost 6 bases and the J gene lost 4 bases, with 16 bases spanning the gap. CDR1 is DFQATT and CDR2 is SNEGSKA in the germline V gene (reference sequence). CDR3 nucleotides: TGCAGTGCCCCACCGGGACGCTTATACAATGAGCAGTTCTTC. Residues: CSAPPGRLYNEQFF.

This clonotype came up many times. This chain links TRBV4-3 with TRBJ2-3; D possibly uses TRBD1 or TRBD2 (6 bases each). The germline V gene encodes CDR1 LGHNA and CDR2 YSLEER. The CDR3 has 14 residues. The ends were cut back, 3 bases at V and 6 bases at J, with 13 bases in the middle. The CDR3 DNA is TGCGCCAGCAGCCAGGAGGGGGGCGGCGATACGCAGTATTTT. Translation: CASSQEGGGDTQYF.

The sample holds a few counts of this clonotype. V usage is TRBV7-2 and J usage is TRBJ1-2; 8 positions match TRBD1. CDR3 size: 17 residues. The V gene end was trimmed by 5 bases and the J gene end by 0 bases; junction bases not matched to a gene: 11. CDR1 is SGHTA and CDR2 is FQGNSA in the germline V gene. As DNA, the CDR3 is TGTGCCAGCAGCACCCGGACAGGGTCGTTAGCTAACTATGGCTACACCTTC. This codes for CASSTRTGSLANYGYTF. Using reference TRBV7-2 and TRBJ1-2 for the parts outside the CDR3, the full variable domain is GAGVSQSPSNKVTEKGKDVELRCDPISGHTALYWYRQSLGQGLEFLIYFQGNSAPDKSGLPSDRFSAERTGGSVSTLTIQRTQQEDSAVYLCASSTRTGSLANYGYTFGSGTRLTVV.

This clonotype was detected ten times or more. The chain couples TRBV28 to TRBJ2-2; D not resolved. The germline V gene encodes CDR1 MDHEN and CDR2 SYDVKM. V lost 5 bases and J lost 1, with 5 bases in between. This CDR3 spans 13 amino acids. The CDR3 is CASSTRNTGELFF. The CDR3, as DNA: TGTGCCAGCAGTACAAGGAACACCGGGGAGCTGTTTTTT.

This clonotype was seen at least ten times. The CDR3 nucleotides read TGTGCCAGTGGACTAGCCGGGCACAATGAGCAGTTCTTC. Translation: CASGLAGHNEQFF. The V gene is TRBV12-3 or TRBV12-4, the J gene TRBJ2-1; 8 nucleotides line up with TRBD2. V dropped 9 bases and J dropped 5; count of bases not matched to a gene: 6. The length of the CDR3 is 13 residues.

This clonotype was detected many times. The chain couples TRBV6-1 to TRBJ2-4, with 7 bases that match TRBD2. The V and J ends lost 2 bases and 7 bases, in that order; junction bases with no gene match: 5. Germline CDR1 reads MNHNS; CDR2 reads SASEGT. This CDR3 comprises 14 residues. The CDR3 nucleotides are TGTGCCAGCAGTGAAAACGGGGGGATGAACATTCAGTACTTC. It is translated as CASSENGGMNIQYF.

Many counts were recorded for this clonotype. The chain carries TRBV20-1 and TRBJ1-5; 8 bases are a match to TRBD1. This CDR3 contains 14 residues. The V and J ends lost 5 bases and 4 bases, in that order; junction bases with no gene match: 7. The V gene's germline CDR1 is DFQATT and CDR2 SNEGSKA (reference sequence). The CDR3 DNA reads TGCAGTGCTCGACAGGGGACTGGGAATCAGCCCCAGCATTTT. It codes for CSARQGTGNQPQHF.

The chain uses TRBV18 and TRBJ1-6; D is possibly TRBD1 (6 bases). The V end was cut by 0 bases, the J end by 7 bases, with 13 bases between. Per the germline V gene, CDR1 is KGHSH and CDR2 is LQKENI. The CDR3 has 16 amino acids. The CDR3 sequence is CASSPPTTGLNSPLHF. CDR3 nucleotides: TGTGCCAGCTCACCACCAACGACAGGCCTGAATTCACCCCTCCACTTT.

This chain uses TRBV29-1 with TRBJ2-5; 8 nucleotides align to TRBD1. Germline V gives CDR1 SQVTM, CDR2 ANQGSEA. This CDR3 is built from 13 residues. V was pared by 7 bases and J by 0 bases, with 4 bases of the junction left unmatched. Here the CDR3 DNA reads TGCAGCGGCCTGGACAGGGACCAAGAGACCCAGTACTTC. Residues: CSGLDRDQETQYF. Using reference TRBV29-1 and TRBJ2-5 for the parts outside the CDR3, the full variable domain is SAVISQKPSRDICQRGTSLTIQCQVDSQVTMMFWYRQQPGQSLTLIATANQGSEATYESGFVIDKFPISRPNLTFSTLTVSNMSPEDSSIYLCSGLDRDQETQYFGPGTRLLVL.

At least ten counts were recorded for this clonotype. The rearrangement joins TRBV7-2 to TRBJ2-2; D unclear. Germline CDR1 SGHTA, CDR2 FQGNSA. The ends were cut back, 2 bases at V and 3 bases at J, with 10 bases in the middle. The CDR3 sequence is 15 residues long. CDR3 coding DNA: TGTGCCAGCAGCTTAACCGACACTGACACCGGGGAGCTGTTTTTT. This codes for CASSLTDTDTGELFF.

The table lists this clonotype with many counts. CDR3 sequence: CASSRNQPQHF. Written as DNA, the CDR3 is TGTGCCAGCAGCCGCAATCAGCCCCAGCATTTT. The chain has TRBV6-6 and TRBJ1-5, with D unclear. The V and J ends lost 6 bases and 2 bases respectively, with 2 bases between them. From germline, CDR1 is MNHNY and CDR2 SVGAGI (reference sequence). This CDR3 comprises 11 residues.